This TCR beta chain derives from a study of OX40 agonist ivuxolimab in advanced cancers. Broader study findings: CD4+ and CD8+ blood T cells expanded clonally by week 6 at 0.1 to 3.0 mg/kg.

As concerns this clone: Antigen unknown.

The method was immunoSEQ multiplex PCR; TCRdb's version includes in-frame clones alone and lacks a portion of them. The sample contains tens of thousands of clones, around 89% of which appear only once. The sequence was obtained from an adult with an advanced solid tumor such as melanoma, head and neck, liver or kidney cancer. The sequenced sample was CD4+ or CD8+ T cells sorted from blood, obtained in a trial of the OX40 agonist ivuxolimab.

The DNA for the CDR3 is TGCGCCAGCAGCCAAGACCGGGCAGCCTCCAATCAGCCCCAGCATTTT. It codes for CASSQDRAASNQPQHF. The chain combines TRBV4-1 with TRBJ1-5, with D hard to call. Germline CDR1 MGHRA, CDR2 YSYEKL. This CDR3 has 16 amino acids. The germline V and J ends were trimmed by 0 bases and 3 bases, with 12 bases remaining between them.